This paragraph reports one T cell receptor (beta chain). The germline V and J ends were trimmed by 0 bases and 2 bases, with 6 bases remaining between them. Germline CDR1 and CDR2: SGHTS and YDEGEE. The CDR3 sequence is 13 residues long. The sample originates from a study of cytomegalovirus exposure and HLA in healthy donors. The PCR made use of 60 Vbeta and 13 Jbeta primers. Method: immunoSEQ multiplex PCR; TCRdb's copy keeps in-frame clones and lacks some. The sample lists some 150,000 clones, over 65% occurring once. This TCR was sampled from a man younger than 30 in good health and CMV-seropositive. The sequenced sample was PBMCs. The rearrangement links TRBV5-8 to TRBJ2-7; D possibly corresponds to TRBD1 (5 bases). CDR3 region: CASSLAGTYEQYF. CDR3 in DNA: TGTGCCAGCAGCTTGGCAGGGACCTACGAGCAGTACTTC.